The clone carrying this T cell receptor (beta chain) was detected only once. Its antigen is unknown. This sample was included in a study of shared clonotypes between healthy human individuals. Looking at the study overall: Each donor's CD4 naive and CD4 memory cells filled three plates apiece, CD8 naive two, and CD8 memory one.

The naive CD8 fraction comprised CD45RO-negative cells positively selected for CCR7 and excluded terminally differentiated effector memory CD45RA+ cells. The study's findings and limits: What limited the represented genetic and exposure-history diversity was the small number of donors.

The study ran the assay at deep level. Sorted-subset replicate PCRs used roughly 210 ng of genomic DNA. This amount corresponded to about 30,000 T cell genomes. TCRdb's table, derived via immunoSEQ multiplex PCR, lists solely in-frame clones and lacks some. The top ten hold 0.85% to 1.2% of the sample, which has about 2 million clones, just under 95% seen once. CDR1 is MNHEY and CDR2 is SVGAGI in the germline V gene. Trimming shortened V by 0 bases and J by 2 bases, and 10 bases separated the two germline ends. There are 16 residues in the CDR3. Sequencing input: naive CD8+ T cells sorted from blood. This sequence was found in a man aged 18 to 35 in good health. V is TRBV6-5 and J is TRBJ2-2; D unresolved. CDR3 loop: CASSYSIPANTGELFF. The DNA of the CDR3 is TGTGCCAGCAGTTACTCGATCCCTGCAAACACCGGGGAGCTGTTTTTT.